This T cell receptor (beta chain) is from a study of blood T cell repertoires in COVID-19. Study as a whole: COVID-19 samples from acute and convalescent phases originated in the United States, Italy and Spain.

In germline, CDR1 is LNHDA, CDR2 SQIVND (reference sequence). CDR3 length: 13 residues. Sequenced by immunoSEQ multiplex PCR; TCRdb stores in-frame clones only, minus some. This sample carries 45,000 or so clones, about 83% of them seen once, and the ten largest clones take 8% to 9%. Sequences were obtained from peripheral blood. The source of this sequence is a man older than 75 in a cohort sampled during active COVID-19. This chain uses TRBV19 with TRBJ2-1; tentative D call: TRBD1 (5 bases). CDR3 in DNA: TGTGTTGTGATGGGGCGGAGCTACAATGAGCAGTTCTTC. Residues: CVVMGRSYNEQFF.